Following are 2 T cell receptor beta chains from one sample sequenced in a study of blood T cell repertoires in COVID-19. Method: immunoSEQ multiplex PCR; TCRdb's copy keeps in-frame clones and lacks some. In the table there are 300,000 to 450,000 clones, roughly 90% of which are singletons. The sample consisted of PBMCs or T cells enriched from blood (not recorded which). All receptors derive from a woman aged 25 to 39 who had been exposed to COVID-19.

Points on this clone: Additional DNA sequences in this sample encode the identical CDR3. The chain combines TRBV24-1 with TRBJ2-5, with TRBD1 identical over 8 bases. The CDR3 sequence is 13 residues long. The V gene's germline CDR1 is KGHDR and CDR2 SFDVKD. Trimming at V came to 4 bases and at J to 5 bases, leaving 2 bases not matched to a gene. Here the CDR3 DNA reads TGTGCCACCAGTGAAGACAGGGGTGAGACCCAGTACTTC. This codes for CATSEDRGETQYF.

This chain connects TRBV30 to TRBJ1-5, with D maybe TRBD1 (5 bases). The germline V and J ends were trimmed by 3 bases and 5 bases, with 14 bases remaining between them. The CDR3 loop spans 14 amino acids. From germline, CDR1 is GTSNPN and CDR2 SVGIG (reference sequence). This chain's CDR3 is CAWRRVGGDQPQHF. The CDR3 DNA reads TGTGCCTGGAGGAGGGTTGGAGGGGATCAGCCCCAGCATTTT.